The TCR beta chain under discussion was sequenced for a study of T cells after posttransplantation cyclophosphamide. Study-wide findings and caveats: Donor-recipient repertoire similarity was low at 1-2 months, rising over year one. Tissue-infiltrating T cells from skin or gut overlapped little with blood T cells. Recipient CMV seropositivity and CMV reactivation strongly tracked TRB clonality.

This clone was picked up a small number of times. As yet, its antigen is unknown. Data came from immunoSEQ multiplex PCR; TCRdb stores just in-frame clones and leaves some out. This set yields tens of thousands of clones and no singletons; the top ten hold under 5.5%. This clonotype was obtained from a woman aged 25-40 years in good health and a related stem cell transplant donor. Sequencing was done on a sample of PBMCs.

The CDR3 sequence: CASSSDRGAPNTGELFF. The CDR3 DNA reads TGTGCCAGCAGCTCGGACAGGGGAGCCCCCAACACCGGGGAGCTGTTTTTT. V gene TRBV5-4 combines with J gene TRBJ2-2, with TRBD1 matching over 9 bases. V dropped 3 bases and J dropped 2; count of bases not matched to a gene: 8. The CDR3 is made up of 17 amino acids. Germline V gene data show CDR1 as SGHNT and CDR2 as YYREEE (reference sequence).